This TCR beta chain was profiled in a study of cytomegalovirus exposure and HLA in healthy donors. Overall study findings and caveats: Indistinguishable V segments such as TRBV6-2 and TRBV6-3 were excluded.

Primers for the PCR totalled 60 Vbeta and 13 Jbeta. Assay used: immunoSEQ multiplex PCR; TCRdb lists only in-frame clones, some missing. Of approximately 130,000 clones in the sample, around 70% were seen once. Concerning this clone: Antigen: not known.

Losses at the gene ends were 5 bases for V and 6 bases for J; bases not matched to a gene: 4. Germline V lookup: CDR1 LNHDA, CDR2 SQIVND (reference sequence). This CDR3 region has 14 residues. The TCR sequence derives from a man aged 25-40 years in good health and CMV-seronegative. Sequenced: PBMCs. This chain joins TRBV19 and TRBJ2-4, with 10 bases lining up with TRBD1. The CDR3 nucleotides are TGTGCCAGTAGTGACGGGACAGGGGTAAACATTCAGTACTTC. Protein sequence: CASSDGTGVNIQYF.